The rows below give T cell receptor beta chains drawn from one sample of a study of PD-1 blockade in classical Hodgkin lymphoma. Sequenced by immunoSEQ multiplex PCR; TCRdb stores in-frame clones only, minus some. The data contain about 27,000 clones, roughly 85% of them singletons. Sequenced material: CD4+ T cells from blood, taken before the fourth cycle of nivolumab. The receptors here all came from a human donor with classical Hodgkin lymphoma. Each CDR3 is given with its conserved first and last residue. D genes are given only for firm matches. The size of a clone is reported for some rows only, either as once, few or many, or as a class for expanded clones.

d_call	cdr3_length	v_call	j_call	clone_size	cdr3_nt	cdr3_aa
TRBD1	14	TRBV27	TRBJ1-1	-	TGTGCCAGCAGTTTCTCGGACAGGGGCACTGAAGCTTTCTTT	CASSFSDRGTEAFF
TRBD2	14	TRBV5-1	TRBJ2-1	-	TGCGCCAGTACACTAGCGGGAGGAAGCAATGAGCAGTTCTTC	CASTLAGGSNEQFF
TRBD2	14	TRBV6-5	TRBJ2-3	-	TGTGCCAGCAGTTTACAACTAGCGGGAGATACGCAGTATTTT	CASSLQLAGDTQYF
-	13	TRBV6-5	TRBJ1-1	few	TGTGCCAGCAGTCAGACAGCCGACACTGAAGCTTTCTTT	CASSQTADTEAFF
TRBD1	15	TRBV7-9	TRBJ2-7	-	TGTGCCAGCAGCTTAGATCTGAGGGGGCTCAGCGAGCAGTACTTC	CASSLDLRGLSEQYF
-	14	TRBV5-6	TRBJ1-5	-	TGTGCCAGCAGCAGGGGACTGAGCAATCAGCCCCAGCATTTT	CASSRGLSNQPQHF
TRBD1	16	TRBV19	TRBJ1-3	few	TGTGCCAGTAGGACCCTCGACAGGGCAGGCGGAAACACCATATATTTT	CASRTLDRAGGNTIYF
-	12	TRBV15	TRBJ2-3	-	TGTGCCACCAGCTGGCTTGGGGATACGCAGTATTTT	CATSWLGDTQYF
-	13	TRBV29-1	TRBJ1-2	once	TGCAGCGTTGAGAGGGGTTTCGGCTATGGCTACACCTTC	CSVERGFGYGYTF
-	13	TRBV21-1	TRBJ2-7	-	TGTGCCAGCAGCAAAGTGATCGCAGACGAGCAGTACTTC	CASSKVIADEQYF
-	19	TRBV2	TRBJ1-2	-	TGTGCCAGCAGTTCGAAGACGGGAATGCGAGGATCACCCATCTATGGCTACACCTTC	CASSSKTGMRGSPIYGYTF
-	13	TRBV29-1	TRBJ2-7	-	TGCAGCGTTGCCCAGGGCAGCTCCTACGAGCAGTACTTC	CSVAQGSSYEQYF
-	16	TRBV10-1	TRBJ2-7	few	TGCGCCAGCAGTAGAGAGGCCCGGACTTTATCCTACGAGCAGTACTTC	CASSREARTLSYEQYF
-	13	TRBV28	TRBJ1-2	-	TGTGCCAGCATTGGGGAGGGAGTGAGGGGCTACACCTTC	CASIGEGVRGYTF
-	13	TRBV6-5	TRBJ1-5	-	TGTGCCAGCAGTTACGAGGGTGATCAGCCCCAGCATTTT	CASSYEGDQPQHF